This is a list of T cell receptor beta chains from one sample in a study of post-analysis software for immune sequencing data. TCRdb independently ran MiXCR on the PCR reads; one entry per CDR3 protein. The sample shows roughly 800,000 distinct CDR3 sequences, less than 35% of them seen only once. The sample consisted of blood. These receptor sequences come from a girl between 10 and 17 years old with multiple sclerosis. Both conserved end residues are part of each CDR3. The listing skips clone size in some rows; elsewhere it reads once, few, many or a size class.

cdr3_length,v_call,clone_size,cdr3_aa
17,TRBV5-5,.,CASSLSVVWTEGNIQYF
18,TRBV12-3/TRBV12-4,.,CASSVGSGGISGANVLTF
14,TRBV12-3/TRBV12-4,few,CAGHRAVAGNTIYF
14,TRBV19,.,CASSITTRGTEAFF
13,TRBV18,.,CASSAKETGELFF
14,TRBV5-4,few,CASSLDRVWSGYTF
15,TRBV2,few,CASSGLAGWNYGYTF
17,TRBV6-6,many,CASSYKGRSAGSYEQYF
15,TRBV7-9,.,CASSLADRGLYGYTF
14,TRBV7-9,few,CASSHGQNQETQYF
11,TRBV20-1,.,CSADTGGEQYF